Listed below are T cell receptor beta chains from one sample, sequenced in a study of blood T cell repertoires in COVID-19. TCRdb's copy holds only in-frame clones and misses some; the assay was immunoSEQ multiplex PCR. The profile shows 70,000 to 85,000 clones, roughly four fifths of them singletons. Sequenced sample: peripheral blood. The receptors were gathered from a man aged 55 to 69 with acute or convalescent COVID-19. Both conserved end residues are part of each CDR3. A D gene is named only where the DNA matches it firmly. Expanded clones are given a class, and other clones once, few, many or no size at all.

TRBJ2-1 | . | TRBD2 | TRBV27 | CASSWEAGGDDNEQFF | TGTGCCAGCAGTTGGGAAGCGGGGGGAGACGACAATGAGCAGTTCTTC
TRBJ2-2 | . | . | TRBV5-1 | CASSPDTLAPGELFF | TGCGCCAGCAGCCCTGATACCTTAGCCCCCGGGGAGCTGTTTTTT
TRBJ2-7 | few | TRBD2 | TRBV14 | CASSQALAAGRGEQYF | TGTGCCAGCAGCCAAGCACTTGCGGCAGGGCGGGGGGAGCAGTACTTC
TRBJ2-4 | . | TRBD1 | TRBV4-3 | CASSQGPGQKNIQYF | TGCGCCAGCAGCCAAGGTCCGGGACAGAAAAACATTCAGTACTTC
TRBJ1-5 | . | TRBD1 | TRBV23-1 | CASGTGGGQGAKGVSQPQHF | TGCGCCAGCGGCACAGGGGGAGGACAGGGGGCCAAAGGGGTAAGCCAGCCCCAGCATTTT
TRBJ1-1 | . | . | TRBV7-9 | CASSPGGTLNTEAFF | TGTGCCAGCAGCCCGGGGGGGACTCTGAACACTGAAGCTTTCTTT
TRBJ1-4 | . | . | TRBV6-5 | CASSMVGAEKLFF | TGTGCCAGCAGTATGGTGGGGGCGGAAAAACTGTTTTTT
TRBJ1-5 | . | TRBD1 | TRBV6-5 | CASSPDPGGSQPQHF | TGTGCCAGCAGCCCGGACCCAGGGGGAAGTCAGCCCCAGCATTTT
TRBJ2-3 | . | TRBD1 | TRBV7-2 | CASSLDRGPRDTQYF | TGTGCCAGCAGCTTGGACAGGGGGCCTAGAGATACGCAGTATTTT
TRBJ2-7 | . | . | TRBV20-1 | CSAPQRGGQYF | TGCAGTGCTCCCCAACGAGGGGGGCAGTACTTC
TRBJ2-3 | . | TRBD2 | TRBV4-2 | CASSLTGTSTDTQYF | TGTGCCAGCAGCCTAACCGGGACTAGCACCGATACGCAGTATTTT
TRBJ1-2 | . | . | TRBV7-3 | CASSPDRNYGYTF | TGTGCCAGCAGCCCCGACAGGAACTATGGCTACACCTTC
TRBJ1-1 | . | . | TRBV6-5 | CASSYSRGAGEAFF | TGTGCCAGCAGTTACTCTCGGGGGGCCGGAGAAGCTTTCTTT
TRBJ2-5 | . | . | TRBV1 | CTSSQRRELKTQYF | TGCACCAGCAGCCAGAGGCGGGAGTTGAAGACCCAGTACTTC
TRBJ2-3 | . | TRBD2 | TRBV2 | CASSRERRERGTDTQYF | TGTGCCAGCAGTCGTGAGAGGCGGGAGAGAGGCACAGATACGCAGTATTTT
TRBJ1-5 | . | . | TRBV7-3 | CASSFTPNQPQHF | TGTGCCAGCAGCTTTACACCAAATCAGCCCCAGCATTTT
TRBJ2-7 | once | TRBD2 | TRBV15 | CATSRDALGGGRGRYEQYF | TGTGCCACCAGCAGAGATGCCCTCGGGGGGGGGAGAGGGCGATACGAGCAGTACTTC
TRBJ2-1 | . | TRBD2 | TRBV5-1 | CASSLVAGGLNEQFF | TGCGCCAGCAGCTTGGTAGCGGGAGGGCTAAATGAGCAGTTCTTC
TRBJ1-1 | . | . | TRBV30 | CAWSVQAGAAEAFF | TGTGCCTGGAGTGTACAGGCAGGGGCCGCTGAAGCTTTCTTT
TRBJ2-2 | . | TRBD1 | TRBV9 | CASSDDRGSDTGELFF | TGTGCCAGCAGCGATGACAGGGGGAGCGACACCGGGGAGCTGTTTTTT
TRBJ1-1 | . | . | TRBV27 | CASSLSGFTEAFF | TGTGCCAGCAGTTTGTCCGGGTTCACTGAAGCTTTCTTT
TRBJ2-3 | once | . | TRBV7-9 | CASSSRGGTQYF | TGTGCCAGCAGCTCTAGGGGTGGTACGCAGTATTTT
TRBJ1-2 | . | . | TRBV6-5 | CASSYSNILNYGYTF | TGTGCCAGCAGTTACTCGAACATTCTCAACTATGGCTACACCTTC
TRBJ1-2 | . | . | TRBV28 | CASSLSLRRDNGYTF | TGTGCCAGCAGTTTAAGCCTACGCCGGGACAACGGCTACACCTTC
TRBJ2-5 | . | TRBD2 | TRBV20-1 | CSASNIAGGETQYF | TGCAGTGCTAGTAATATAGCGGGGGGAGAGACCCAGTACTTC
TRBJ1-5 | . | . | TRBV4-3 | CASSRYGNQPQHF | TGCGCCAGCAGCCGGTACGGGAATCAGCCCCAGCATTTT
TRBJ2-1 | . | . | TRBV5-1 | CASSLIAGGIYNEQFF | TGCGCCAGCAGCTTGATTGCCGGGGGTATCTACAATGAGCAGTTCTTC
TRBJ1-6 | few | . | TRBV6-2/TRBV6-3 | CASSYVTANSPLHF | TGTGCCAGCAGTTACGTGACAGCGAATTCACCCCTCCACTTT
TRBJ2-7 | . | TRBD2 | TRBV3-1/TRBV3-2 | CASSQVSGSLDEQYF | TGTGCCAGCAGCCAAGTAAGCGGGAGTCTCGACGAGCAGTACTTC
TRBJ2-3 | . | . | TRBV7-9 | CASSSTRMSTDTQYF | TGTGCCAGCAGCTCCACTAGGATGAGCACAGATACGCAGTATTTT
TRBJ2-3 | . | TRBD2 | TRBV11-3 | CASSPRPGRAAGEATQYF | TGTGCCAGCAGCCCAAGACCCGGAAGGGCGGCGGGGGAGGCTACGCAGTATTTT
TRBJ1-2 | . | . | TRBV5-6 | CASSLGQPYGYTF | TGTGCCAGCAGCTTGGGACAACCGTATGGCTACACCTTC
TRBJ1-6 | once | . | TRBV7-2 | CASSPQGVPLHF | TGTGCCAGCAGCCCACAGGGCGTACCCCTCCACTTT
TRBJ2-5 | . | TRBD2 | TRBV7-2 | CASSLASGSRETQYF | TGTGCCAGCAGCTTAGCCAGCGGGAGTCGAGAGACCCAGTACTTC
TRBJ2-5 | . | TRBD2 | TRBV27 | CASSSGTSGRIRGTQYF | TGTGCCAGCAGTTCTGGGACTAGCGGGCGGATACGAGGGACCCAGTACTTC
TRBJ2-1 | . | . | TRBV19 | CASNPAAGLYNEQFF | TGTGCCAGTAACCCGGCGGCAGGACTCTACAATGAGCAGTTCTTC
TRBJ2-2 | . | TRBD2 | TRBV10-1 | CAVLAGGINGELFF | TGCGCCGTACTAGCGGGGGGGATTAACGGGGAGCTGTTTTTT
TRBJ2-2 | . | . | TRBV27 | CASSLRWAGELFF | TGTGCCAGCAGTTTGAGGTGGGCCGGGGAGCTGTTTTTT
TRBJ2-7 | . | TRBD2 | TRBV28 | CASSPQRTSGASYEQYF | TGTGCCAGCAGTCCCCAAAGGACTAGCGGGGCCTCCTACGAGCAGTACTTC
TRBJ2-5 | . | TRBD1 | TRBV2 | CASSPRDSLQETQYF | TGTGCCAGCAGTCCCCGGGACAGCCTCCAAGAGACCCAGTACTTC
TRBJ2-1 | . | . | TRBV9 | CASSVGDSTYNEQFF | TGTGCCAGCAGCGTAGGGGACTCGACCTACAATGAGCAGTTCTTC
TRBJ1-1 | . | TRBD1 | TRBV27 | CASSLSRQGAAFF | TGTGCCAGCAGTTTATCTAGGCAGGGGGCGGCTTTCTTT
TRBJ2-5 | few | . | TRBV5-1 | CASSFGMSGRETQYF | TGCGCCAGCAGCTTCGGGATGTCAGGAAGAGAGACCCAGTACTTC
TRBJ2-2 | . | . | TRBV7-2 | CASTQGNRVSGELFF | TGTGCCAGCACCCAGGGGAACAGGGTTTCCGGGGAGCTGTTTTTT
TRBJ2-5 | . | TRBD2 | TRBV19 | CASSINWRGGLETQYF | TGTGCCAGTAGTATAAACTGGCGGGGGGGCCTGGAGACCCAGTACTTC
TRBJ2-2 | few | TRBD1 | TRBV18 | CASSLDRENTGELFF | TGTGCCAGCTCACTCGACAGGGAGAACACCGGGGAGCTGTTTTTT
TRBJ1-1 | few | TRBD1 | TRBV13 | CASSLGGTGARAEAFF | TGTGCCAGCAGCTTAGGCGGGACAGGGGCTCGCGCTGAAGCTTTCTTT
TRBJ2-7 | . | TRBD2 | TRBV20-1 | CSARGLAGDSSYEQYF | TGCAGTGCTCGTGGACTAGCGGGGGACTCCTCCTACGAGCAGTACTTC
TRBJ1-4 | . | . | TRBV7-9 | CASSPGEKLFF | TGTGCCAGCAGCCCGGGGGAAAAACTGTTTTTT
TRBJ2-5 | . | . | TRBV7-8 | CASSLINQETQYF | TGTGCCAGCAGCTTAATCAACCAAGAGACCCAGTACTTC
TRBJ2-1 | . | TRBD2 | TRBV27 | CASRRTSGYNEQFF | TGTGCCAGCAGGCGGACTAGCGGTTACAATGAGCAGTTCTTC
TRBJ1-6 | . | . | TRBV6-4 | CAIPKLGHYNSPLHF | TGTGCCATCCCAAAGTTGGGACACTATAATTCACCCCTCCACTTT
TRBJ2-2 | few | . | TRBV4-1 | CASSQVANTGELFF | TGCGCCAGCAGCCAAGTCGCGAACACCGGGGAGCTGTTTTTT
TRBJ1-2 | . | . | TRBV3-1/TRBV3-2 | CASRQGEGRVEGTYGYTF | TGTGCCAGCAGACAAGGTGAGGGTCGAGTGGAGGGTACCTATGGCTACACCTTC
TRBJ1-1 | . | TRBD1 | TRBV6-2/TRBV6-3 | CASSYLDRFNTEAFF | TGTGCCAGCAGTTATCTGGACAGGTTTAACACTGAAGCTTTCTTT